Included here is one T cell receptor beta chain sequence, with context. The V end lost 4 bases, the J end lost 6 bases, and 21 bases lay between the germline ends. CDR1 and CDR2 (germline): SGHTA, FQGNSA. The CDR3 covers 16 residues. The source of the sample is a study of blood T cell repertoires in COVID-19. Turning to the study itself: The analysed material was cDNA or gDNA that came from T cells, B-cell-depleted T cells, or PBMCs.

In the source study's methods: Nucleated cell counts were estimated from reference gene primer amplification. Sequencing was performed with immunoSEQ multiplex PCR; in TCRdb, only in-frame clones are kept and a portion is missing. V, J and clone size were drawn from that table, and D and trimming were deduced from the DNA. The sample lists approximately 60,000 clones; more than 65% were seen once. The clonotype originates from an elderly woman with active or convalescent COVID-19. This chain joins TRBV7-2 and TRBJ2-5; TRBD2 is a possible D gene (6 bases). The source material was peripheral blood. The CDR3 loop reads CASSSKTSAGSQTQYF. The CDR3 DNA reads TGTGCCAGCAGCTCAAAAACATCGGCGGGGAGTCAGACCCAGTACTTC.